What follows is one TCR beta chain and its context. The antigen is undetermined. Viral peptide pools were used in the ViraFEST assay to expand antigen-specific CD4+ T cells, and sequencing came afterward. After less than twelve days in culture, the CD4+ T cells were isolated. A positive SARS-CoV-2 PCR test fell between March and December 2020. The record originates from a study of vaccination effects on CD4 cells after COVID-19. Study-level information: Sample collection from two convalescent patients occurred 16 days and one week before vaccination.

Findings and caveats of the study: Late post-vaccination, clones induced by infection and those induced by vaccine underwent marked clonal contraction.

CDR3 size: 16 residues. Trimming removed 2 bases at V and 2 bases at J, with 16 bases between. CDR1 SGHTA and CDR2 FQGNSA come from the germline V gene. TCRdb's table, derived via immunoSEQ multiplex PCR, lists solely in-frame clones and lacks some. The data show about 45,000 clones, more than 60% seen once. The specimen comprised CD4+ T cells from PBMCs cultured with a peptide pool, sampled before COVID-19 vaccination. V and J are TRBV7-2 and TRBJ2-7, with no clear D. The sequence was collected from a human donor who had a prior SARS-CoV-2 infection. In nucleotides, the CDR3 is TGTGCCAGCAGCTTAAAGACGGATGAATATACCTACGAGCAGTACTTC. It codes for CASSLKTDEYTYEQYF.